The sequence of this T cell receptor beta chain was determined in a study of response to subunit inactivated influenza vaccine. A remark on this clonotype: Its antigen is undetermined.

Study-wide findings and caveats: Authors suggested seasonal influenza vaccinations each recruit few new T cells.

This CDR3 is 15 amino acids long. The germline V gene has CDR1 KGHDR and CDR2 SFDVKD. Deletions cut 3 bases from V and 3 bases from J, with 14 bases between. TCRdb reprocessed the RT-PCR reads with MiXCR, giving one entry per CDR3 protein. The sample carries around 600,000 distinct CDR3 sequences, about 11% recorded once. The same sample was also studied in work on T cells expressing NK-cell markers. That report notes: What made the TCR beta cDNA was 5'RACE template switching with UMIs.

The gene calls are TRBV24-1 and TRBJ2-7, with D possibly being TRBD1 or TRBD2 (6 bases each). The specimen was PBMCs from blood, collected on the day of vaccination. The TCR sequence derives from a man aged 50-59 years who received an inactivated influenza vaccine. CDR3 in DNA: TGTGCCACCAGTGATCCGGGACACGGGAGCTACGAGCAGTACTTC. This sequence encodes CATSDPGHGSYEQYF.